This TCR beta chain stems from a study of identical twins. Overall study findings and caveats: Whereas memory repertoires showed no such difference, abundant cord blood beta clonotypes carried fewer insertions.

This clonotype was observed a handful of times. What it binds is unknown. Germline V gene sequence: CDR1 SEHNR, CDR2 FQNEAQ (reference sequence). V trimming: 1 base; J trimming: 2 bases; junction bases outside the gene matches: 6. This CDR3 comprises 16 residues. A universal primer binding site was introduced by template switching. The final cDNA contained unique molecular identifiers. TCRdb called the 5' RACE reads again in MiXCR, with one record for every CDR3 protein. The sample yields around 680,000 distinct CDR3 sequences, under 9% seen once. The sample also formed part of further work on yellow fever vaccine responses in identical twins.

The genes are TRBV7-9 and TRBJ2-3; 7 bases match TRBD1. Sequenced sample: PBMCs. This clonotype was obtained from a woman under 30 in good health. The CDR3 spells CASSLGQGDITDTQYF. The DNA for the CDR3 is TGTGCCAGCAGCTTAGGCCAGGGGGACATCACAGATACGCAGTATTTT.